The 3 T cell receptor beta chains below come from one sample, sequenced in a study of blood T cell repertoires in COVID-19 (dated by TCRdb to between 2020 and 2021). The method behind the library was the immunoSEQ multiplex PCR assay. TCRdb provides this immuneACCESS table in a form limited to in-frame rearrangements. Some clones are lacking; in checked studies, under half of them reflect an unresolved V gene, and why the rest are absent is not known. The sample has 140,000 or so clones on record, about 83% of them singletons. The biggest ten clones account for 8.6% of the sample. Source material: peripheral blood. The source is a woman between 45 and 60 years old with active or convalescent COVID-19.

The sample holds a few counts of this clone. V is TRBV7-2 and J is TRBJ2-3, with 9 bases aligning to TRBD1. Germline loops: CDR1 SGHTA, CDR2 FQGNSA. Trimming took 4 bases from V and 8 from J; bases not matched to a gene: 10. The CDR3 sequence is 15 residues long. As DNA, the CDR3 is TGTGCCAGCAGCTCGACTTTGACGACAGGGGGTACGCAGTATTTT. Its translation: CASSSTLTTGGTQYF.

The rearrangement links TRBV7-3 to TRBJ1-1; D ambiguous. V dropped 5 bases and J dropped 10 bases, with 17 bases sitting between them. Germline CDR1 and CDR2: SGHTA and FQGTGA. The CDR3 runs 13 residues. The CDR3 loop is CASSPIGGQAAFF. In DNA form, the CDR3 reads TGTGCCAGCAGCCCCATAGGAGGGCAGGCAGCTTTCTTT.

In this sample, this clone turned up once. This chain joins TRBV19 and TRBJ2-7; D is possibly TRBD1 (6 bases). The germline gives CDR1 LNHDA, CDR2 SQIVND (reference sequence). The CDR3 length is 14 residues. The V end was cut by 5 bases, the J end by 0 bases, with 11 bases between. In DNA form, the CDR3 reads TGTGCCAGTAGTGCGACAGGCGCCTCCTACGAGCAGTACTTC. Its protein is CASSATGASYEQYF.